The TCR beta chain under discussion was sequenced for a study of OX40 agonist ivuxolimab in advanced cancers. The method was immunoSEQ multiplex PCR; TCRdb's version includes in-frame clones alone and lacks a portion of them. This repertoire shows under 70,000 clones, 84% found once; its top ten account for about 4.5%. This CDR3 has 13 amino acids. The junction had 2 bases not matched to a gene; V was cut back by 3 bases and J by 4 bases. The V gene's germline CDR1 is MNHNY and CDR2 SVGAGI (reference sequence). The sequencing used CD4+ or CD8+ T cells sorted from blood, collected in a trial of the OX40 agonist ivuxolimab. The rearrangement links TRBV6-6 to TRBJ1-1; 7 bases fit TRBD1. This clonotype was obtained from an adult with an advanced solid tumor such as melanoma, head and neck, liver or kidney cancer. CDR3 amino acids: CASSYQGGTEAFF. The CDR3 DNA follows: TGTGCCAGCAGTTATCAGGGGGGCACTGAAGCTTTCTTT.